The rows below give T cell receptor beta chains drawn from one sample of a study of shared clonotypes between healthy human individuals. Assay: immunoSEQ multiplex PCR; the TCRdb copy retains only in-frame clones and omits some. Seen here are approximately 620,000 clones, more than 95% observed once, and the top ten hold about 0.06%. Sample: naive CD4+ T cells sorted from blood. The origin of the receptors is a woman aged 30 to 39 in good health. CDR3s include the opening cysteine and the closing phenylalanine or tryptophan. The order of the fields is clone size, V gene, D gene, J gene, CDR3 DNA, CDR3 protein. D genes are given only for firm matches. Expanded clones are given a class, and other clones once, few, many or no size at all.

>NA|TRBV18|NA|TRBJ1-4
TGTGCCAGCTCCCTACTCGAGGATAATGAAAAACTGTTTTTT
CASSLLEDNEKLFF
>NA|TRBV7-8|TRBD1|TRBJ2-7
TGTGCCAGCAGCTTAGTTCCGATGTACAGGGGCTCCTACGAGCAGTACTTC
CASSLVPMYRGSYEQYF
>NA|TRBV7-6|NA|TRBJ1-4
TGTGCCAGCAGCCCGAAGGGGCAGGGAAATGAAAAACTGTTTTTT
CASSPKGQGNEKLFF
>NA|TRBV19|TRBD1|TRBJ2-7
TGTGCCAGTAGTACTGTAGGACAGGGGGCGTACGAGCAGTACTTC
CASSTVGQGAYEQYF
>NA|TRBV7-8|NA|TRBJ2-7
TGTGCCAGCAGCTTAGACAGACCCTACGAGCAGTACTTC
CASSLDRPYEQYF
>NA|TRBV7-8|NA|TRBJ1-6
TGTGCCAGCAGCTTAGAGAGGCAGGGGAGTTCCTATAATTCACCCCTCCACTTT
CASSLERQGSSYNSPLHF
>NA|TRBV2|TRBD2|TRBJ2-5
TGTGCCAGCAGTACGGGACTAGCCGGCGAGACCCAGTACTTC
CASSTGLAGETQYF
>NA|TRBV19|TRBD1|TRBJ2-7
TGTGCCAGTAGTCCTACCGGGACAGGGGGCTACGAGCAGTACTTC
CASSPTGTGGYEQYF
>NA|TRBV13|NA|TRBJ2-7
TGTGCCAGCAGCCGCGGACAGCCTACCTACGAGCAGTACTTC
CASSRGQPTYEQYF
>once|TRBV5-4|NA|TRBJ1-2
TGTGCCAGCAGCTTTTTCTCGAGGGGTGGCTACACCTTC
CASSFFSRGGYTF
>few|TRBV6-6|NA|TRBJ2-7
TGTGCCAGCAGTTACCTGGGGGCAACCTACGAGCAGTACTTC
CASSYLGATYEQYF
>NA|TRBV4-1|NA|TRBJ1-5
TGCGCCAGCAGCCAAGATGTAGGCCAGCCCCAGCATTTT
CASSQDVGQPQHF
>NA|TRBV19|TRBD1|TRBJ1-4
TGTGCCAGTAGGGACAGGGGGCGCGGTGAAAAACTGTTTTTT
CASRDRGRGEKLFF
>NA|TRBV6-5|TRBD2|TRBJ2-7
TGTGCCAGCCTTAATAGGGGACTAGCGGGCTACGAGCAGTACTTC
CASLNRGLAGYEQYF